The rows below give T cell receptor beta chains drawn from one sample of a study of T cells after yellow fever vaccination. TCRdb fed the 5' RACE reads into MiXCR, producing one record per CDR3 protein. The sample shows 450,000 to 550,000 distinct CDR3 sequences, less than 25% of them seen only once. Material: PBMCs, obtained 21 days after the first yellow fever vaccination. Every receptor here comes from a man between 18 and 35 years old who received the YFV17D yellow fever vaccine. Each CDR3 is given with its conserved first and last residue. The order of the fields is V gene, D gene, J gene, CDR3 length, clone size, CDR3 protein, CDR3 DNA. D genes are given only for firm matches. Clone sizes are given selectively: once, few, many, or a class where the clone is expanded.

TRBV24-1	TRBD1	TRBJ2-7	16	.	CATSDLSRAGGNEQYF	TGTGCCACCAGTGATTTATCCCGGGCAGGGGGCAACGAGCAGTACTTC
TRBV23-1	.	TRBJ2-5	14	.	CARLGRLEQETQYF	TGCGCCAGGTTAGGACGGTTAGAGCAAGAGACCCAGTACTTC
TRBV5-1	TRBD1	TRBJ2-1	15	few	CASTLRTGVGNEQFF	TGCGCCAGCACCCTTAGGACAGGGGTCGGCAATGAGCAGTTCTTC
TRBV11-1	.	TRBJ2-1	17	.	CASSPTTDIPTYNEQFF	TGTGCCAGCAGCCCTACGACAGATATCCCGACCTACAATGAGCAGTTCTTC
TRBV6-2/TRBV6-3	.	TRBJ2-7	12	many	CASSSDTYEQYF	TGTGCCAGCAGCTCGGACACCTACGAGCAGTACTTC
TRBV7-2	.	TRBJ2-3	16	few	CASSLGGTTSTDTQYF	TGTGCCAGCAGCTTAGGGGGGACCACTAGCACAGATACGCAGTATTTT
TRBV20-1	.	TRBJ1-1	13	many	CSANRGLNTEAFF	TGCAGTGCTAACCGGGGTCTGAACACTGAAGCTTTCTTT
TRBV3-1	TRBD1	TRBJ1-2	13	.	CASSQEVGGDYTF	TGTGCCAGCAGCCAAGAGGTAGGGGGCGACTACACCTTC
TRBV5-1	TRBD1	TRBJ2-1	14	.	CASRRDSSYNEQFF	TGCGCCAGCAGAAGGGACAGCTCCTACAATGAGCAGTTCTTC
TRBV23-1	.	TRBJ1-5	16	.	CASSHTGRRRYQPQHF	TGCGCCAGCAGCCATACAGGGCGCAGGCGTTATCAGCCCCAGCATTTT
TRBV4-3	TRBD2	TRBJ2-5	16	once	CASSQDDRRGKETQYF	TGCGCCAGCAGCCAAGATGATCGGCGGGGGAAAGAGACCCAGTACTTC
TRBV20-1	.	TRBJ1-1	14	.	CSARVQGWDTEAFF	TGCAGTGCTAGAGTACAGGGCTGGGACACTGAAGCTTTCTTT
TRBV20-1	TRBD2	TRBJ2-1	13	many	CSGGLAGGYEQFF	TGCAGTGGGGGACTAGCGGGGGGGTATGAGCAGTTCTTC
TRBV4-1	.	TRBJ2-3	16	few	CASSPNSRGDTGLRYF	TGCGCCAGCAGCCCCAACAGCCGGGGGGACACCGGTCTGCGGTATTTT
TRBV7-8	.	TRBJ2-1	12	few	CASGRAYNEQFF	TGTGCCAGCGGCAGGGCCTACAATGAGCAGTTCTTC
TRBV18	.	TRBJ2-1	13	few	CASATGTDNEQFF	TGTGCCAGCGCGACCGGGACCGACAATGAGCAGTTCTTC
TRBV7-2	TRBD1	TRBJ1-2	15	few	CASSSPRQGFYGYTF	TGTGCCAGCAGCTCGCCGAGACAGGGATTTTATGGCTACACCTTC
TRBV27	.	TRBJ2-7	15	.	CASSLYALAGNEQYF	TGTGCCAGCAGTTTATACGCCCTAGCTGGGAACGAGCAGTACTTC
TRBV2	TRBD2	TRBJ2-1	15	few	CASTVLAGGINEQFF	TGTGCCAGCACCGTACTAGCGGGGGGGATTAATGAGCAGTTCTTC
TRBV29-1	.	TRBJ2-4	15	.	CSVAGEELAKNIQYF	TGCAGCGTTGCTGGAGAAGAACTAGCCAAAAACATTCAGTACTTC
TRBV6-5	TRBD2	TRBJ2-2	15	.	CASSYSSASGGELFF	TGTGCCAGCAGTTACTCTAGTGCTAGCGGGGGGGAGCTGTTTTTT
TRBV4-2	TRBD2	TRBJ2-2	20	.	CASSQVGRGGGLLNTGELFF	TGTGCCAGCAGCCAAGTCGGTCGGGGCGGGGGGCTACTGAACACCGGGGAGCTGTTTTTT
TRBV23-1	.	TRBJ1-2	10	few	CASSRPGYTF	TGCGCCAGCAGTCGTCCTGGCTACACCTTC
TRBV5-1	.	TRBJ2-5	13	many	CASSFGGRETQYF	TGTGCCAGCAGCTTCGGAGGCCGGGAGACCCAGTACTTC
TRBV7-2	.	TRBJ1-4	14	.	CASSFTGFDEKLFF	TGTGCCAGCAGCTTCACAGGGTTTGATGAAAAACTGTTTTTT
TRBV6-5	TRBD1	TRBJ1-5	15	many	CASSRGGQGVYPQHF	TGTGCCAGCAGTCGAGGAGGACAGGGGGTATATCCCCAGCATTTT
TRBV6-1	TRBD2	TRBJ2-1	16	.	CASSGVLAGGYNEQFF	TGTGCCAGCAGTGGGGTACTAGCGGGGGGGTACAATGAGCAGTTCTTC